This TCR beta chain was found in a study of CD8 T cells in ankylosing spondylitis. The study, taken as a whole, reports: A TCR beta motif of about 8 highly homologous variants appeared characteristic of ankylosing spondylitis blood. The disease-linked clones had a CD8+ phenotype and low blood frequencies. Reactive arthritis synovial fluid and blood previously showed some of these motif variants.

This clonotype occurred many times. What it recognizes is unknown. TCRdb independently ran MiXCR on the 5' RACE reads; one entry per CDR3 protein. Of about 130,000 distinct CDR3 sequences in the sample, about a tenth are singletons; the top ten hold 3% to 4%. Sequencing used blood, either unsorted or a sorted T cell fraction (not recorded which). This sequence originates from a male donor with ankylosing spondylitis or in good health (not recorded which).

The CDR3 sequence: CASSPTGNEQYF. The CDR3 nucleotides read TGTGCCAGTAGTCCTACAGGGAACGAGCAGTACTTC. The chain links TRBV19 to TRBJ2-7; possible D gene TRBD1, 6 bases. This CDR3 region has 12 residues. The ends were cut back, 5 bases at V and 5 bases at J, with 10 bases in the middle. The germline V gene encodes CDR1 LNHDA and CDR2 SQIVND (reference sequence).